The rows below give T cell receptor beta chains drawn from one sample of a study of T cell responses to AZD1222 COVID-19 vaccine. The assay was immunoSEQ multiplex PCR, and TCRdb's table has in-frame clones only and misses some. The top ten clones hold over 0.85% of a sample with about 190,000 clones, roughly 91% of them seen once. The sample in question was peripheral blood, obtained on day 0 of AZD1222 vaccination. The receptors shown here come from an adult in good health. The CDR3 runs from the conserved cysteine through the conserved F or W. A D gene is named only where the DNA matches it firmly. Clone size is shown for a subset of rows, as once, few, many or a class of expanded clone.

j_call d_call v_call clone_size cdr3_aa cdr3_nt
TRBJ2-7 - TRBV24-1 - CATSQDGNYEQYF TGTGCCACCAGCCAGGACGGGAACTACGAGCAGTACTTC
TRBJ2-2 - TRBV14 - CASSRHVSGGELFF TGTGCCAGCAGCCGCCACGTGTCAGGCGGGGAGCTGTTTTTT
TRBJ2-7 - TRBV9 - CASSVVRTPQYF TGTGCCAGCAGCGTAGTACGGACGCCGCAGTACTTC
TRBJ2-7 - TRBV7-2 - CASRYTVGYEQYF TGTGCCAGCAGGTACACGGTTGGCTACGAGCAGTACTTC
TRBJ1-2 - TRBV4-3 - CASSQDHSIGYGYTF TGCGCCAGCAGCCAAGATCACTCTATCGGATATGGCTACACCTTC
TRBJ2-7 TRBD1 TRBV7-9 - CASSYGTGGPYEQYF TGTGCCAGCAGCTACGGGACAGGGGGCCCCTACGAGCAGTACTTC
TRBJ1-2 - TRBV12-3/TRBV12-4 - CASSFRGAYGYTF TGTGCCAGCAGTTTCCGGGGCGCCTATGGCTACACCTTC
TRBJ2-7 - TRBV15 - CATSRAQGSISYEQYF TGTGCCACCAGCAGAGCCCAGGGAAGCATATCCTACGAGCAGTACTTC
TRBJ2-5 TRBD1 TRBV7-3 once CASSSQGPGGVETQYF TGTGCCAGCAGCTCCCAGGGTCCAGGGGGCGTGGAGACCCAGTACTTC
TRBJ2-7 - TRBV7-6 - CASSLAPQGGHEQYF TGTGCCAGCAGCTTAGCCCCGCAGGGTGGGCACGAGCAGTACTTC
TRBJ2-2 - TRBV12-5 - CASGLGQGNTGELFF TGTGCTAGTGGTTTGGGGCAGGGGAACACCGGGGAGCTGTTTTTT
TRBJ1-5 - TRBV6-5 - CASSYSEGLQPQHF TGTGCCAGCAGTTACTCGGAGGGTCTACAGCCCCAGCATTTT
TRBJ1-2 - TRBV2 few CASSVGYGFDGYTF TGTGCCAGCAGTGTAGGGTATGGTTTCGATGGCTACACCTTC
TRBJ1-1 TRBD1 TRBV27 once CASSRQGTWTEAFF TGTGCCAGCAGCAGACAGGGTACTTGGACTGAAGCTTTCTTT
TRBJ2-3 - TRBV6-2/TRBV6-3 - CASSPRLWGVTDTQYF TGTGCCAGCAGCCCGAGGTTGTGGGGGGTAACAGATACGCAGTATTTT
TRBJ1-5 - TRBV19 - CASSIVSPNQPQHF TGTGCCAGTAGTATAGTATCCCCCAATCAGCCCCAGCATTTT
TRBJ2-1 - TRBV9 - CASSEYNWNEQFF TGTGCCAGCAGCGAATATAATTGGAATGAGCAGTTCTTC
TRBJ2-3 - TRBV7-3 - CASSLTGGTGDPNTDTQYF TGTGCCAGCAGCTTAACGGGTGGGACTGGGGATCCCAACACAGATACGCAGTATTTT
TRBJ1-2 TRBD1 TRBV27 - CATRPGQGAYGYTF TGTGCCACCAGACCGGGACAGGGTGCCTATGGCTACACCTTC
TRBJ2-7 TRBD2 TRBV19 - CASSTRVRAGAEREQYF TGTGCCAGTAGTACCCGGGTCAGAGCGGGAGCTGAACGCGAGCAGTACTTC
TRBJ2-3 - TRBV13 - CASSLGPSGGADTQYF TGTGCCAGCAGCTTAGGACCCTCCGGGGGCGCAGATACGCAGTATTTT
TRBJ2-1 TRBD2 TRBV28 - CASRIPGLADNEQFF TGTGCCAGCAGGATACCGGGACTAGCGGACAATGAGCAGTTCTTC
TRBJ2-2 - TRBV5-4 - CASSSSFAGELFF TGTGCCAGCAGCTCATCCTTTGCCGGGGAGCTGTTTTTT
TRBJ2-1 - TRBV19 - CASSSRGTSSYNEQFF TGTGCCAGTAGCTCCCGAGGAACGAGCTCCTACAATGAGCAGTTCTTC
TRBJ2-7 TRBD1 TRBV9 - CASSVEGDRGYEQYF TGTGCCAGCAGCGTAGAGGGGGACAGGGGCTACGAGCAGTACTTC
TRBJ2-5 TRBD1 TRBV4-1 - CASSHAGGWETQYF TGCGCCAGCAGCCATGCAGGGGGCTGGGAGACCCAGTACTTC
TRBJ2-6 TRBD1 TRBV2 - CASSKGGAGANVLTF TGTGCCAGCAGCAAAGGGGGCGCAGGGGCCAACGTCCTGACTTTC
TRBJ1-6 - TRBV7-2 - CASSLRNSPLHF TGTGCCAGCAGCCTCCGAAATTCACCCCTCCACTTT
TRBJ2-7 - TRBV28 once CASGHRVSYEQYF TGTGCCAGCGGTCACAGGGTTTCCTACGAGCAGTACTTC
TRBJ2-2 TRBD1 TRBV5-4 - CASSLGDRNTGELFF TGTGCCAGCAGCTTGGGGGACAGGAACACCGGGGAGCTGTTTTTT
TRBJ2-3 TRBD1 TRBV9 once CASESRQGITDTQYF TGTGCCAGCGAGTCGAGACAGGGAATTACAGATACGCAGTATTTT
TRBJ1-1 - TRBV10-1 - CASSESGTPRAFF TGCGCCAGCAGTGAGTCGGGGACGCCTAGAGCTTTCTTT
TRBJ1-1 TRBD1 TRBV27 - CASSLGGQPNTEAFF TGTGCCAGCAGTTTAGGGGGACAGCCGAACACTGAAGCTTTCTTT
TRBJ1-1 TRBD1 TRBV4-2 - CASSQPGQGTTEAFF TGTGCCAGCAGCCAGCCCGGACAGGGGACAACTGAAGCTTTCTTT
TRBJ2-1 TRBD1 TRBV7-3 - CASSASGGVHEQFF TGTGCCAGCAGCGCCTCAGGGGGCGTGCATGAGCAGTTCTTC
TRBJ1-1 TRBD1 TRBV14 - CASSQSTGGLEAFF TGTGCCAGCAGCCAATCCACAGGGGGTTTGGAAGCTTTCTTT
TRBJ2-2 - TRBV5-1 - CASSFLPTSGELFF TGCGCCAGCAGCTTCCTCCCGACTAGCGGGGAGCTGTTTTTT
TRBJ2-3 TRBD1 TRBV18 - CASSGQVGDTQYF TGTGCCAGCTCAGGACAGGTTGGGGATACGCAGTATTTT
TRBJ2-5 - TRBV7-9 - CASSGRTVHSQKETQYF TGTGCCAGCAGCGGGCGGACAGTCCATTCCCAAAAAGAGACCCAGTACTTC
TRBJ1-4 TRBD1 TRBV11-2 - CASSAALFMGQENEKLFF TGTGCCAGCAGCGCAGCTCTTTTTATGGGACAGGAGAATGAAAAACTGTTTTTT
TRBJ2-5 TRBD2 TRBV27 - CASSPAGDQETQYF TGTGCCAGCAGTCCGGCGGGGGACCAAGAGACCCAGTACTTC
TRBJ2-7 TRBD2 TRBV6-2/TRBV6-3 - CASSHLSGGGSYEQYF TGTGCCAGCAGTCACCTCTCCGGCGGGGGCTCCTACGAGCAGTACTTC
TRBJ2-1 - TRBV7-9 - CASNVNEQFF TGTGCCAGCAACGTCAATGAGCAGTTCTTC
TRBJ2-2 - TRBV6-1 - CASSPPGRTGELFF TGTGCCAGCAGCCCACCCGGCCGGACCGGGGAGCTGTTTTTT
TRBJ1-3 - TRBV11-3 - CASSLRRHKEGRNTIYF TGTGCCAGCAGCTTAAGGCGACATAAGGAGGGGAGAAACACCATATATTTT
TRBJ1-5 TRBD1 TRBV5-8 - CASSLEQGAGQPQHF TGTGCCAGCAGCTTGGAACAGGGGGCAGGGCAGCCCCAGCATTTT
TRBJ1-6 - TRBV20-1 - CSASTQGRTPLHF TGCAGTGCTAGTACACAAGGCAGGACACCCCTCCACTTT
TRBJ1-3 - TRBV5-5 - CASSLDRASSGNTIYF TGTGCCAGCAGCTTGGACAGGGCCTCCTCTGGAAACACCATATATTTT
TRBJ2-5 TRBD2 TRBV18 - CASSPIAGYQETQYF TGTGCCAGCTCACCAATAGCGGGGTACCAAGAGACCCAGTACTTC
TRBJ2-3 TRBD2 TRBV5-1 - CASSPGLAGGSNPDTQYF TGCGCCAGCAGCCCCGGACTAGCGGGGGGCTCTAACCCGGATACGCAGTATTTT
TRBJ2-3 - TRBV9 - CASSVVPSSTDTQYF TGTGCCAGCAGCGTAGTCCCCTCTAGCACAGATACGCAGTATTTT